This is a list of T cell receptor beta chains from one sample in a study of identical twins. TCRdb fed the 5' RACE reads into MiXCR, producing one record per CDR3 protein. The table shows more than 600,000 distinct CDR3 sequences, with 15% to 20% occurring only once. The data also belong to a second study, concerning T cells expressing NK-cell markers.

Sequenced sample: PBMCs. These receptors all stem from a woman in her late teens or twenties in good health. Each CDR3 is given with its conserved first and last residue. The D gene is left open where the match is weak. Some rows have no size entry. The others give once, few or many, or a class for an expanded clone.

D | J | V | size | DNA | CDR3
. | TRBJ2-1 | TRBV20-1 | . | TGCAGTGCTAGCCGTTCCTTGAGCAATGAGCAGTTCTTC | CSASRSLSNEQFF
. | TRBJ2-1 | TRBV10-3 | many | TGTGCCATCAGTGAGTCGCTAGCACAGAGCTCCTACAATGAGCAGTTCTTC | CAISESLAQSSYNEQFF
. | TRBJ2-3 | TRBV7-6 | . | TGTGCCAGCAGCTTAGGAGGGGGGGCCCGCACAGATACGCAGTATTTT | CASSLGGGARTDTQYF
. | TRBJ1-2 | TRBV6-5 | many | TGTGCCAGCAGTTACACGGGTGCCTATGGCTACACCTTC | CASSYTGAYGYTF
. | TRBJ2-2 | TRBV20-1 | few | TGCAGTGCTAGATTTGGCGCCGGGGAGCTGTTTTTT | CSARFGAGELFF
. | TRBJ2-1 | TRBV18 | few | TGTGCCAGCTCACTGCAACCCGGCGTTCCTCTCAATGAGCAGTTCTTC | CASSLQPGVPLNEQFF
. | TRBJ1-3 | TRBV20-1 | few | TGCAGTGCTAGCCTAACTGGAAACACCATATATTTT | CSASLTGNTIYF
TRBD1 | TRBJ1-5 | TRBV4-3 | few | TGCGCCAGCAGCCAGGACCAGACAGGGATCATCCCCCAGCATTTT | CASSQDQTGIIPQHF
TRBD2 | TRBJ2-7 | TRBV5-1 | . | TGCGCCAGCAGCGTGACTAGCGGGACGTACTACGAGCAGTACTTC | CASSVTSGTYYEQYF
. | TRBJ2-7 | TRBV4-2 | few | TGTGCCAGCAGCTCAGAGACGGTTTCCTACGAGCAGTACTTC | CASSSETVSYEQYF
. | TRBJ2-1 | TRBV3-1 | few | TGTGCCAGCAGCCCTATGGCCTATCGGGCCGATGAGCAGTTCTTC | CASSPMAYRADEQFF
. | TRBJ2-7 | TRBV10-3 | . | TGTGCCATCAGTGAAAAGAGGGGAAACTACGAGCAGTACTTC | CAISEKRGNYEQYF
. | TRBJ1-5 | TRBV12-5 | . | TGTGCTAGTGGTTTGGCGGGGCTCGCGGGACAGCATTTT | CASGLAGLAGQHF
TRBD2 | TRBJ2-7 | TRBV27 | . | TGTGCCAGCAGACTAGCGGGAGGTAGATACGAGCAGTACTTC | CASRLAGGRYEQYF
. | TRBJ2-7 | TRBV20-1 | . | TGCAGTGCCCAAGGAAGTGGGGGAGTTCCCTCCCACGAGCAGTACTTC | CSAQGSGGVPSHEQYF
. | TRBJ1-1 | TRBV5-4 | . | TGTGCCAGCAGCTTGGGGTCCGACAGGTACACTGAAGCTTTCTTT | CASSLGSDRYTEAFF
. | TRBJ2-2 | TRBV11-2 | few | TGTGCCAGCAGCTTAGGAGTCAGGGGCGAGAGGAGGACCGGGGAGCTGTTTTTT | CASSLGVRGERRTGELFF
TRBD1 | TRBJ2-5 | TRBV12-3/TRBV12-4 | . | TGTGCCAGCAGTCCTCCGGGACAGAACCAAGAGACCCAGTACTTC | CASSPPGQNQETQYF
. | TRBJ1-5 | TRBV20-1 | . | TGCAGTGCCGCGGGGGGGAAGAGCAATCAGCCCCAGCATTTT | CSAAGGKSNQPQHF
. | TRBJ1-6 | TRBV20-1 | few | TGCAGTGCTAGTGTGGGGGTATCGGTGAACTCACCCCTCCACTTT | CSASVGVSVNSPLHF
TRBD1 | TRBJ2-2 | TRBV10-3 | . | TGTGCCATCAGGGGACAGGGGAAAACCGGGGAGCTGTTTTTT | CAIRGQGKTGELFF
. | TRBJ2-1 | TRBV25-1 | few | TGTGCCAGCAGTTCCCGGGCTAGCGCTTACAATGAGCAGTTCTTC | CASSSRASAYNEQFF